A single sample is the source of the 18 T cell receptor beta chains below, sequenced in a study of blood T cells in healthy people across ages. A sample-barcoded 5' primer and a J-beta primer mix were used in a second PCR of about 7 to 12 cycles. TCRdb called the 5' RACE reads again in MiXCR, with one record for every CDR3 protein. The top ten hold over 5.5% of the sample, which has over 1,300,000 distinct CDR3 sequences, around 55% seen once. Sequenced: blood. The source of these receptors is a man aged 18 to 30 in good health.

The rearrangement links TRBV27 to TRBJ2-1; 8 bases match TRBD2. This CDR3 spans 17 amino acids. Looked up from germline, CDR1 is MNHEY and CDR2 is SMNVEV (reference sequence). J lost 7 bases, V lost 6 bases, and 17 bases had no gene match. CDR3 loop: CASSQQVLAGVENEQFF. The CDR3 bases are TGTGCCAGCAGCCAACAAGTCCTAGCGGGTGTAGAAAATGAGCAGTTCTTC.

This clonotype occurred once. A junction end diverges from the germline sequence, so it may reflect a read error. This sequence joins TRBV4-3 and TRBJ2-7; D is possibly TRBD2 (6 bases). The end of the DNA aligns better with TRBJ2-5, so the J call may be wrong. CDR3 length: 14 residues. The germline CDR1 and CDR2 sequences are LGHNA and YSLEER. Here the CDR3 reads CASNQDWRGETQYF. In DNA, the CDR3 is TGCGCCAGCAACCAAGATTGGCGGGGAGAGACCCAGTACTTC.

The chain joins TRBV29-1 to TRBJ1-2; D may be TRBD1 (6 bases). V was cut by 5 bases and J by 0 bases, with 19 bases left in between. The CDR3 is 16 amino acids. CDR1 is SQVTM, CDR2 ANQGSEA, per germline. CDR3 protein: CSVRGAVDGPNYGYTF. The DNA for the CDR3 is TGCAGCGTTCGGGGGGCGGTGGACGGGCCTAACTATGGCTACACCTTC.

The chain is built from TRBV7-2 and TRBJ2-5; D gene uncertain. V was clipped by 5 bases and J by 1 base, with 11 bases between them. Germline loops: CDR1 SGHTA, CDR2 FQGNSA. The CDR3 consists of 14 residues. CDR3 sequence: CASSTGRLQETQYF. The CDR3 DNA sequence: TGTGCCAGCAGCACTGGACGGCTCCAAGAGACCCAGTACTTC.

The rearrangement joins TRBV9 to TRBJ2-1, with D possibly matching TRBD2 (5 bases). The germline V gene encodes CDR1 SGDLS and CDR2 YYNGEE. V shed 4 bases and J shed 12 bases, with 11 bases lying between them. The CDR3 has 11 amino acids. The CDR3 DNA is TGTGCCAGCAGCACAACTAGTGCGCAGTTCTTC. It yields the protein CASSTTSAQFF.

The chain recombines TRBV29-1 with TRBJ2-7; 7 bases match TRBD1. From germline, CDR1 is SQVTM and CDR2 ANQGSEA. There are 14 residues in the CDR3. V shed 6 bases, J shed 4 bases, and the junction held 12 bases outside the gene matches. Written as DNA, the CDR3 is TGCAGCGTCGCAACACAGGGGATCCTGTACGAGCAGTACTTC. Its protein is CSVATQGILYEQYF.

The CDR3 sequence: CASSPRGGGETRTQYF. The CDR3 DNA sequence: TGCGCCAGCAGCCCCCGAGGTGGCGGGGAGACACGTACGCAGTATTTT. This sequence joins TRBV4-3 and TRBJ2-3, with a possible D match to TRBD2 (6 bases). V was pared by 4 bases and J by 8 bases, with 22 bases between. Germline CDR1 is LGHNA and CDR2 is YSLEER. This CDR3 comprises 16 residues.

CDR3 protein: CSAETERQTEAFF. In DNA, the CDR3 is TGCAGTGCTGAAACCGAACGACAGACTGAAGCTTTCTTT. The gene calls are TRBV20-1 and TRBJ1-1; possibly TRBD1 for D (5 bases). V lost 5 bases and J lost 5, with 15 bases in between. Per the germline V gene, CDR1 is DFQATT and CDR2 is SNEGSKA (reference sequence). The CDR3 runs to 13 residues.

A remark on this clonotype: A much larger clone sits a single nucleotide away, making a read error possible. The chain has TRBV5-5 and TRBJ2-4, with D unresolved. Germline CDR1 SGHKS, CDR2 YYEKEE (reference sequence). There are 19 residues in the CDR3. The CDR3 region is CASSLVARDMASAKNFQYF. CDR3 DNA sequence: TGTGCCAGCAGCTTGGTAGCCCGTGATATGGCTTCGGCCAAAAACTTTCAGTACTTC.

This clonotype was recorded only once. This chain joins TRBV6-2 or TRBV6-3 and TRBJ2-4, with D possibly being TRBD2 (7 bases). Germline assignment: CDR1 MNHEY and CDR2 SVGEGT. The CDR3 is made up of 14 amino acids. Trimming removed 7 bases from V and 13 bases from J, with 23 bases in between. CDR3 region: CASMFGLQGGEQYF. CDR3 DNA sequence: TGTGCCAGCATGTTCGGCCTACAGGGAGGGGAGCAGTACTTC.

The CDR3 DNA follows: TGTGCCACCAGTGATGGTCTATCAGGGGGTTGGGCCAACGTCCTGACTTTC. This codes for CATSDGLSGGWANVLTF. The J gene is TRBJ2-6, the V gene TRBV24-1; 7 positions agree with TRBD1. Germline lookup yields CDR1 KGHDR and CDR2 SFDVKD. The CDR3 loop spans 17 amino acids. Unmatched junction bases numbered 9, after V lost 3 bases and J lost 5 bases.

This clonotype has only a few counts. This rearrangement joins TRBV6-5 to TRBJ2-1; D gene uncertain. Germline lookup yields CDR1 MNHEY and CDR2 SVGAGI. This CDR3 spans 16 amino acids. V was cut by 6 bases and J by 3 bases, with 18 bases left in between. Written as DNA, the CDR3 is TGTGCCAGCAGGCCCCCCAGCCCACCACACTACAATGAGCAGTTCTTC. Translating gives CASRPPSPPHYNEQFF.

Details on this clonotype: The junction differs from germline at one of its ends, possibly a read error. The chain couples TRBV29-1 to TRBJ2-2; no firm D call. The CDR3 spans 14 residues. The germline gives CDR1 SQVTM, CDR2 ANQGSEA. The CDR3 sequence: CSVQEVDLTGELFF. Here the CDR3 DNA reads TGCAGCGTTCAAGAAGTGGACCTGACCGGGGAGCTGTTTTTT.

The chain carries TRBV15 and TRBJ2-1, with TRBD2 identical over 10 bases. Germline V gives CDR1 LNHNV, CDR2 YYDKDF (reference sequence). The V segment lost 6 bases and the J segment 13 bases; nucleotides outside the gene matches: 18. This CDR3 comprises 16 residues. Written as DNA, the CDR3 is TGTGCCACCAGAACCCTCGCTAGCGGGGGTTTCAGGGAACAGTTCTTC. This codes for CATRTLASGGFREQFF.

This clonotype has a single count. The chain recombines TRBV9 with TRBJ2-5; D gene uncertain. Between the trimmed V and J ends, which lost 4 bases and 2 bases, there was a span of 9 bases. The CDR3 loop spans 13 amino acids. Germline V gives CDR1 SGDLS, CDR2 YYNGEE. In DNA form, the CDR3 reads TGTGCCAGCAGCAAAACCCCTCAAGAGACCCAGTACTTC. Translation: CASSKTPQETQYF.

V usage is TRBV6-1 and J usage is TRBJ1-5, with D possibly TRBD1 on 5 matching bases. Germline values: CDR1 MNHNS, CDR2 SASEGT. This CDR3 has 17 residues. Trimming cost V 3 bases and J 0 bases, with 15 bases left between them. This CDR3 is CASSEEGWPVSNQPQHF. As DNA, the CDR3 is TGTGCCAGCAGTGAGGAGGGGTGGCCAGTTAGCAATCAGCCCCAGCATTTT.

The chain is built from TRBV20-1 and TRBJ2-5; tentatively, D is TRBD2 (6 bases). Germline V gives CDR1 DFQATT, CDR2 SNEGSKA (reference sequence). CDR3 length: 12 amino acids. Trimming took 5 bases from V and 8 from J, leaving 15 bases between them. CDR3 residues: CSALDTGDTQYF. CDR3 DNA: TGCAGTGCTTTGGACACGGGGGACACCCAGTACTTC.

This clonotype was observed a few times. The V gene is TRBV6-6, the J gene TRBJ1-2; 7 bases agree with TRBD1. Germline trimming cut 5 bases from V and 8 bases from J; bases unmatched to any gene: 5. The CDR3 sequence is 12 residues long. In germline, CDR1 is MNHNY, CDR2 SVGAGI (reference sequence). The CDR3 reads CASSRQGEGYTF. CDR3 DNA sequence: TGTGCCAGCAGTCGACAGGGTGAGGGCTACACCTTC.